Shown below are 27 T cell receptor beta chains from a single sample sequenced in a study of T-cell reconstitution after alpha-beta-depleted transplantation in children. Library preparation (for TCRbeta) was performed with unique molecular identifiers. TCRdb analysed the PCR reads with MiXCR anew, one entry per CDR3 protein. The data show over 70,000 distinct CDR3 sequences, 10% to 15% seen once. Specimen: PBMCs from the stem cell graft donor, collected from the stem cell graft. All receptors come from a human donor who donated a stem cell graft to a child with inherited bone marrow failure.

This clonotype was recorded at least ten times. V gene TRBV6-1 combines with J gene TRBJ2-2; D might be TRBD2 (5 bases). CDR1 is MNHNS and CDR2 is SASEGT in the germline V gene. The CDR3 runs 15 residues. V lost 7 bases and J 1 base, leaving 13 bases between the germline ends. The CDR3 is CASTSGLLNTGELFF. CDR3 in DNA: TGTGCCAGCACCTCAGGACTGTTGAACACCGGGGAGCTGTTTTTT.

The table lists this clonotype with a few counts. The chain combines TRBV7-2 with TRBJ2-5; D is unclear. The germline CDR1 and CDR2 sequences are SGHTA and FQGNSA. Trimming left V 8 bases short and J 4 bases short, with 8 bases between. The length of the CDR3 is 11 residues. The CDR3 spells CASGQRETQYF. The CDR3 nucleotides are TGTGCCAGCGGGCAAAGAGAGACCCAGTACTTC.

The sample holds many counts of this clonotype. The CDR3 sequence: CASSQDIGGRRSGANVLTF. The CDR3 DNA reads TGCGCCAGCAGCCAAGATATCGGGGGCAGGAGGTCTGGGGCCAACGTCCTGACTTTC. The rearrangement joins TRBV4-3 to TRBJ2-6; D tentatively reads TRBD1 or TRBD2 (6 bases each). Trimming left V 0 bases short and J 1 base short, with 16 bases between. Germline CDR1 is LGHNA and CDR2 is YSLEER. The CDR3 sequence is 19 residues long.

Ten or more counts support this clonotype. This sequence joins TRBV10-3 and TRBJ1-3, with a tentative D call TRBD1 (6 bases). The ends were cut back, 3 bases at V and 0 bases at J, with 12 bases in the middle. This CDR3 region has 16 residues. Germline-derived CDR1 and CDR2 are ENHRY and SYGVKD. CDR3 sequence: CAISEYRVDSGNTIYF. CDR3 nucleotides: TGTGCCATCAGTGAATACAGGGTAGACTCTGGAAACACCATATATTTT.

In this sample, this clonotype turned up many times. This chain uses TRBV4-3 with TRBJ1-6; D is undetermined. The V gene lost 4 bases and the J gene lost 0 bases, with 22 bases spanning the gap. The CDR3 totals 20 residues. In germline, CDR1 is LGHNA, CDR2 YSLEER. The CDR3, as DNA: TGCGCCAGCAGCCCCGAAGGGCAACTTGATTTCAGCTCCTATAATTCACCCCTCCACTTT. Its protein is CASSPEGQLDFSSYNSPLHF.

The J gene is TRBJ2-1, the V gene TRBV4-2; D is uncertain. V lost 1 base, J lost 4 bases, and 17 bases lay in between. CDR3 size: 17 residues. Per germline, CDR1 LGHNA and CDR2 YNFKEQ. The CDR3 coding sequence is TGTGCCAGCAGCCAAGCCCACGGCGGCCCTATATACAATGAGCAGTTCTTC. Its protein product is CASSQAHGGPIYNEQFF.

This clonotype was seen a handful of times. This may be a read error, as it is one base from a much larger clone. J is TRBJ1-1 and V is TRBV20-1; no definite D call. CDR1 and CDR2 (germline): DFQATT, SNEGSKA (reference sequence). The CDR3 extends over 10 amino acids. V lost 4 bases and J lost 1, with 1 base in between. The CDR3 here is CSAKNTEAFF. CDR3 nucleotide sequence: TGCAGTGCTAAGAACACTGAAGCTTTCTTT.

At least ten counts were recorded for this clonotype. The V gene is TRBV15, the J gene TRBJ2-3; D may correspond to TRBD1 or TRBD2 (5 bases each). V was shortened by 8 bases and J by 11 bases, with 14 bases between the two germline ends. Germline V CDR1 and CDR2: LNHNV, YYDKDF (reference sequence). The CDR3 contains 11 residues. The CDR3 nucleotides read TGTGCCACCGGGACGGTCCGGAGGCAGTATTTT. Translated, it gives CATGTVRRQYF.

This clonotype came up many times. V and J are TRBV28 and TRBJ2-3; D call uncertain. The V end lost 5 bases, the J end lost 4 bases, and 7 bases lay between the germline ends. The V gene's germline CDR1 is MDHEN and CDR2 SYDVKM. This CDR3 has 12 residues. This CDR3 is CASSALSDTQYF. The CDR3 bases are TGTGCCAGCAGTGCCCTATCAGATACGCAGTATTTT.

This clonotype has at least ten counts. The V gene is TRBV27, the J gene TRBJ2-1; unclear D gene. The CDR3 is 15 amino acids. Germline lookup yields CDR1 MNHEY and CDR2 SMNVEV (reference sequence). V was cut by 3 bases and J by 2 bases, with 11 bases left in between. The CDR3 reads CASSLGGLPYNEQFF. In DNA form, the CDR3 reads TGTGCCAGCAGTTTGGGTGGCCTACCCTACAATGAGCAGTTCTTC.

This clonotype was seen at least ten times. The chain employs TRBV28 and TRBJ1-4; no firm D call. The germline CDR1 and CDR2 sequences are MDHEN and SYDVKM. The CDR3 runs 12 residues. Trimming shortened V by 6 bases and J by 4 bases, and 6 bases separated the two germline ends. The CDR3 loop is CASRQVNEKLFF. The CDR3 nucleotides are TGTGCCAGCAGGCAGGTTAATGAAAAACTGTTTTTT.

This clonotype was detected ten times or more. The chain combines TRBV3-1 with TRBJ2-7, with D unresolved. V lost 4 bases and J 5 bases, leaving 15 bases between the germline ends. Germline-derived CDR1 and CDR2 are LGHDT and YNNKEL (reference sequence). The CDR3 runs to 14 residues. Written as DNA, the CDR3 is TGTGCCAGCAGCCTCCTTAAAACGGGCCACGAGCAGTACTTC. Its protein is CASSLLKTGHEQYF.

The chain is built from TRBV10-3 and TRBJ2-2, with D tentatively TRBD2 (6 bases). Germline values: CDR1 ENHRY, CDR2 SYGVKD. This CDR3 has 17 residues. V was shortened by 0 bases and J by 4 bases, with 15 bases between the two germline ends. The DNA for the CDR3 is TGTGCCATCAGTGAGTCGACTGGCGGGATGGGCACCGGGGAGCTGTTTTTT. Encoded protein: CAISESTGGMGTGELFF.

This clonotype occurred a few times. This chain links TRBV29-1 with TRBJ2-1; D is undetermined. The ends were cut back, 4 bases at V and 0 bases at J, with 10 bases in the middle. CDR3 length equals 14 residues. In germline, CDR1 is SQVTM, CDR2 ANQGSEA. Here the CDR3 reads CSVASIPSYNEQFF. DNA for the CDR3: TGCAGCGTTGCGTCAATTCCCTCCTACAATGAGCAGTTCTTC.

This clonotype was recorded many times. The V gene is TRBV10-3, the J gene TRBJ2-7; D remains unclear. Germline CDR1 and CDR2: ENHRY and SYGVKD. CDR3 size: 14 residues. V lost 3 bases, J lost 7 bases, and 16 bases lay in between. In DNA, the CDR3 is TGTGCCATCAGTGAATCCGGTGGCCATGAAGAGCAGTACTTC. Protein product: CAISESGGHEEQYF.

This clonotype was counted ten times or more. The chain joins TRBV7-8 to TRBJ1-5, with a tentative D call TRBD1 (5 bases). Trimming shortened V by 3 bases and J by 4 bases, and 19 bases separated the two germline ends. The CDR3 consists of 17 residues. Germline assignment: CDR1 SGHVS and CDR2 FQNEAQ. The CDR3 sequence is CASSFRGRGATNQPQHF. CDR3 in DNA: TGTGCCAGCAGCTTCCGGGGCCGAGGGGCAACTAATCAGCCCCAGCATTTT.

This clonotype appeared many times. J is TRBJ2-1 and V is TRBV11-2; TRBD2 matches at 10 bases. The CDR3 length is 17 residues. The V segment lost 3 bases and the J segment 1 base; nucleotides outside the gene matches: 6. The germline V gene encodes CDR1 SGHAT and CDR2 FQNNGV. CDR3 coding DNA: TGTGCCAGCAGCTTCCGAGGTAGCGGGAGGTCCTACAATGAGCAGTTCTTC. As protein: CASSFRGSGRSYNEQFF.

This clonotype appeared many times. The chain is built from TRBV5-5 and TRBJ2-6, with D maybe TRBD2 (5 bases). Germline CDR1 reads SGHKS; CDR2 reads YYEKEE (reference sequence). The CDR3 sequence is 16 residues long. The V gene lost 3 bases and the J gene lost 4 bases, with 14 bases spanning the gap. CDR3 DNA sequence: TGTGCCAGCAGCTCGGGGTGGAACCCGGGGGCCAACGTCCTGACTTTC. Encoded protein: CASSSGWNPGANVLTF.

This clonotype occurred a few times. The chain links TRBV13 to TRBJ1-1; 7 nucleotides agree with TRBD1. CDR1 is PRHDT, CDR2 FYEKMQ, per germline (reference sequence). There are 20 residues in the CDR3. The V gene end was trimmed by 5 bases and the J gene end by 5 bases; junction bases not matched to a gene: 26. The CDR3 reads CASSPAATGWATSGETEAFF. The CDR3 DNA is TGTGCCAGCAGCCCGGCCGCGACAGGGTGGGCCACTTCGGGAGAAACTGAAGCTTTCTTT.

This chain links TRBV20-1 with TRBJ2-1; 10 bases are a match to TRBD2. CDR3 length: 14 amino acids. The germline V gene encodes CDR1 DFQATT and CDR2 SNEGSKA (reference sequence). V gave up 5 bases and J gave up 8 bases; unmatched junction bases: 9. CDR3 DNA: TGCAGTGCTGGTACTAGCGGGATCGGGGATGAGCAGTTCTTC. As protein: CSAGTSGIGDEQFF.

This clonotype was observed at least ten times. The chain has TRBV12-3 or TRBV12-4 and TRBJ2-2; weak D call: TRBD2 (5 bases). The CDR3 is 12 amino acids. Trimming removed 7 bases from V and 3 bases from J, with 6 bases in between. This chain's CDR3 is CASTRDTGELFF. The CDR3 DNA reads TGTGCCAGCACGAGGGACACCGGGGAGCTGTTTTTT.

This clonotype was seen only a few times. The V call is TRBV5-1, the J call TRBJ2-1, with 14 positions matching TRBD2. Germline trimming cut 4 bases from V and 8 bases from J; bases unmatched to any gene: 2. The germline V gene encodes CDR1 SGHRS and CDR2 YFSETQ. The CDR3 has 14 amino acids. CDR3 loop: CASSPGLAGDEQFF. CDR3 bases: TGCGCCAGCAGCCCGGGACTAGCGGGAGATGAGCAGTTCTTC.

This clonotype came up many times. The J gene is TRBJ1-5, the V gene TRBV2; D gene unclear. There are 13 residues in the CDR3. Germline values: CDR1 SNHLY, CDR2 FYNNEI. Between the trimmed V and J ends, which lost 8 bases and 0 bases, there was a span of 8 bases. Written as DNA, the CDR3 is TGTGCCAGCCGTGGGGTTAGCAATCAGCCCCAGCATTTT. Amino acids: CASRGVSNQPQHF.

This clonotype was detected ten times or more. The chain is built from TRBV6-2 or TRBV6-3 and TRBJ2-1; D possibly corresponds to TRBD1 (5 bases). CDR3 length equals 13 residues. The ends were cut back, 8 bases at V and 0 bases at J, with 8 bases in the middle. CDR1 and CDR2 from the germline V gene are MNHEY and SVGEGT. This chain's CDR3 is CASGASSYNEQFF. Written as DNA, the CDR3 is TGTGCCAGCGGGGCAAGCTCCTACAATGAGCAGTTCTTC.

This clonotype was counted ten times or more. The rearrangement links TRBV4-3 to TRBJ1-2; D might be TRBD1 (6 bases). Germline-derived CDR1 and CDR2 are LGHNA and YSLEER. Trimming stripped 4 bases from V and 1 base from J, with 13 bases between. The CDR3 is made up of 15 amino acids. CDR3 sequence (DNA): TGCGCCAGCAGCCCCAACAGGGCACTTAACTATGGCTACACCTTC. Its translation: CASSPNRALNYGYTF.

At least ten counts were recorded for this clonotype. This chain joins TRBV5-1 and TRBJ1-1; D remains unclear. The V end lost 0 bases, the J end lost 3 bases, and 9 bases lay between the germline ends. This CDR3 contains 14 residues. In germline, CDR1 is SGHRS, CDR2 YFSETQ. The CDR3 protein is CASSLAVQYTEAFF. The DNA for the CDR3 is TGCGCCAGCAGCTTGGCCGTGCAGTACACTGAAGCTTTCTTT. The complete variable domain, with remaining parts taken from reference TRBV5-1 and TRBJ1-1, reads KAGVTQTPRYLIKTRGQQVTLSCSPISGHRSVSWYQQTPGQGLQFLFEYFSETQRNKGNFPGRFSGRQFSNSRSEMNVSTLELGDSALYLCASSLAVQYTEAFFGQGTRLTVV.

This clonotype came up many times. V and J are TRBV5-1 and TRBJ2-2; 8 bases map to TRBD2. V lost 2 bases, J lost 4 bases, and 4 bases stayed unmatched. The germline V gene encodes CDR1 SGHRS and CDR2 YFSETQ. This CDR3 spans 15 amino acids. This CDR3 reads CASSFLSGGTGELFF. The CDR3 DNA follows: TGCGCCAGCAGCTTCCTCAGCGGGGGCACCGGGGAGCTGTTTTTT.